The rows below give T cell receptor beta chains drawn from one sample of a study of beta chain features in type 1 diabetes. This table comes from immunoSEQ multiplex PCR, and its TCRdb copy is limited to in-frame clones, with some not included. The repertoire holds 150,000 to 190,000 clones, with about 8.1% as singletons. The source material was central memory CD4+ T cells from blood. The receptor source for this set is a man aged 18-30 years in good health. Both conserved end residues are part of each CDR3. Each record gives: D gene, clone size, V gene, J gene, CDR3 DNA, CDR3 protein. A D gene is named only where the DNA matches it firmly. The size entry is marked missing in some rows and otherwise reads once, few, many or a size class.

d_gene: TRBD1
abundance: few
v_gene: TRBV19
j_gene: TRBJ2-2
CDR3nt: TGTGCCAGCCGGGACAGAACGAACACCGGGGAGCTGTTTTTT
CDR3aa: CASRDRTNTGELFF

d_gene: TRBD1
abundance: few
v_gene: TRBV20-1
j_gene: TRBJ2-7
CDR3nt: TGCAGTGCTGCACAGGGGGATGAGCAGTACTTC
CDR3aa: CSAAQGDEQYF

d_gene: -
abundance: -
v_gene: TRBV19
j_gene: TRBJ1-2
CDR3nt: TGTGCCAGCGTTGGACGGGAAAACTATGGCTACACCTTC
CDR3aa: CASVGRENYGYTF

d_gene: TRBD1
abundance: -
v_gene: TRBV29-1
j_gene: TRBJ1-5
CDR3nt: TGCAGCGTCATTTGGGACAGCCCAAGGGATCAGCCCCAGCATTTT
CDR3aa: CSVIWDSPRDQPQHF

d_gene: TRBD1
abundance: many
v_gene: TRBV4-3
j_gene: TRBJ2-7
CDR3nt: TGCGCCAGCAGCCAACTTAGGGGACAGACTTACGAGCAGTACTTC
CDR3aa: CASSQLRGQTYEQYF

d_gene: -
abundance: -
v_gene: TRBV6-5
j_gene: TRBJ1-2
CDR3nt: TGTGCCAGCACCAAAACGGCGGGGCGTGGCTACACCTTC
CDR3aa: CASTKTAGRGYTF

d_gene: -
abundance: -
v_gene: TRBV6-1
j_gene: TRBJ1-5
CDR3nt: TGTGCCAGCAGTGAAGATATACAGTACAATCAGCCCCAGCATTTT
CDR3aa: CASSEDIQYNQPQHF

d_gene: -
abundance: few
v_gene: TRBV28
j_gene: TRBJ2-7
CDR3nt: TGTGCCAGCAGGAGTGGGAGCTCCTACGAGCAGTACTTC
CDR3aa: CASRSGSSYEQYF

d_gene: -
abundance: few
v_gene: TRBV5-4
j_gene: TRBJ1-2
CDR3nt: TGTGCCAGCACTAAGCGAGGGGGATCCCGCCCTAACTATGGCTACACCTTC
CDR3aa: CASTKRGGSRPNYGYTF

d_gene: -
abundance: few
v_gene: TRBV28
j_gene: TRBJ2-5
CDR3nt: TGTGCCAGCAGTTTATGGGGCTCAGGGACACTGGGGCTTGAGACCCAGTACTTC
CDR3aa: CASSLWGSGTLGLETQYF

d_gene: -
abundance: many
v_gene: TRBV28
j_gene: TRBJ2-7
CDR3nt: TGTGCCAGCAGTTCATTTTCCTACGAGCAGTACTTC
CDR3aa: CASSSFSYEQYF

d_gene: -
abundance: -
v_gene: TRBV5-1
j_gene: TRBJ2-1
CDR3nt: TGCGCCAGCAGCTTGGAGAAGACAGCATACAATGAGCAGTTCTTC
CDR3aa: CASSLEKTAYNEQFF

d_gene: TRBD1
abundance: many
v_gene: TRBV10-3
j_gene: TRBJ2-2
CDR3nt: TGTGCCATCAGTGAGTCGGGACAGGTTAACACCGGGGAGCTGTTTTTT
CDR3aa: CAISESGQVNTGELFF

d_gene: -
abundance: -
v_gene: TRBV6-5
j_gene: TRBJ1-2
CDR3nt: TGTGCCAGCAGACCCACTGAGACTTATGGCTACACCTTC
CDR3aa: CASRPTETYGYTF

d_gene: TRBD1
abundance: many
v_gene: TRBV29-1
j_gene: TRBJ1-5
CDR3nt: TGCAGCGTTGGGGACAGGGACAATCAGCCCCAGCATTTT
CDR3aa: CSVGDRDNQPQHF

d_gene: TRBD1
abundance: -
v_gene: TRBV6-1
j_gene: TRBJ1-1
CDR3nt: TGTGCCAGCAGGGTCACGGGACAGGGGGCTGAAGCTTTCTTT
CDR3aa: CASRVTGQGAEAFF

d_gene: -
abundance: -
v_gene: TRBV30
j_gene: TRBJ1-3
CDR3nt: TGTGCCTGGAGTGTCCCGCAGGGAGGGAGAGACACCATATATTTT
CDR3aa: CAWSVPQGGRDTIYF

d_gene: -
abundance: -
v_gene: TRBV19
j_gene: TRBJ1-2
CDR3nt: TGTGCCAGTAGTATTGGTCGCGTAAATCATGGCTACACCTTC
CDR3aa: CASSIGRVNHGYTF

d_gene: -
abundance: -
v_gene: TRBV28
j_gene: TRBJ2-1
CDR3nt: TGTGCCAGCAGTGGGGTAAGGGGCCGCTCCTACAATGAGCAGTTCTTC
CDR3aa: CASSGVRGRSYNEQFF

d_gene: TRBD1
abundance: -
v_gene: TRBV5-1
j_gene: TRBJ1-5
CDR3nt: TGCGCCAGCAGACCCGGGACAGGGAATAATCAGCCCCAGCATTTT
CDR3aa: CASRPGTGNNQPQHF

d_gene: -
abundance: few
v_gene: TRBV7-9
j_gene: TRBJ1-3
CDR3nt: TGTGCCAGCAGCTCCGTTGCGGACACCATATATTTT
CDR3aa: CASSSVADTIYF

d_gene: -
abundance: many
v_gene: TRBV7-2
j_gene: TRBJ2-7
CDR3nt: TGTGCCAGCAGCTTAAGTTACAGCTCCTACGAGCAGTACTTC
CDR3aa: CASSLSYSSYEQYF

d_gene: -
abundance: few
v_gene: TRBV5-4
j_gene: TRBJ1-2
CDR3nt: TGTGCCAGCAGCTTGGCGACGGGGTTAAGCTATGGCTACACCTTC
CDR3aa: CASSLATGLSYGYTF

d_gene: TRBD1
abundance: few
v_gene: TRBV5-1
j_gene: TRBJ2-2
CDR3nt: TGCGCCAGCAGCTGGACAGGGGGCGGAAACACCGGGGAGCTGTTTTTT
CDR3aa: CASSWTGGGNTGELFF

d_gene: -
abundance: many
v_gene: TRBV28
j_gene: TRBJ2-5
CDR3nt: TGTGCCAGCAATTCTGACATCCAAGAGACCCAGTACTTC
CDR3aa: CASNSDIQETQYF

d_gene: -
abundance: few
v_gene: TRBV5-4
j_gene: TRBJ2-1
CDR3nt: TGTGCCAGCAGCCGGGGGCTAGCGGAGACCTCCTACAATGAGCAGTTCTTC
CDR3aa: CASSRGLAETSYNEQFF

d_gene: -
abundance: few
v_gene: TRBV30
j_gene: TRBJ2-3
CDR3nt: TGTGCCTGGAATCAGGGGGGCGTGGAGTTAGGTGGTACGCAGTATTTT
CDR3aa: CAWNQGGVELGGTQYF

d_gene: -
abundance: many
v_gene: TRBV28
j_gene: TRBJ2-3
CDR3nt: TGTGCCAGCGCACGGTGGGGCAGGGGCACAGATACGCAGTATTTT
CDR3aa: CASARWGRGTDTQYF

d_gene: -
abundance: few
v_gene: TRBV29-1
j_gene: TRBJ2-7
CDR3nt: TGCAGCGTTGAGGAGGACCCCTCCTACGAGCAGTACTTC
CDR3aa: CSVEEDPSYEQYF

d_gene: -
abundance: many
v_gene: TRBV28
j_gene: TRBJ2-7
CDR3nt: TGTGCCAGCAGCCGCCCCGGGCAGGGTCTTGGCTCCTACGAGCAGTACTTC
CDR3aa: CASSRPGQGLGSYEQYF

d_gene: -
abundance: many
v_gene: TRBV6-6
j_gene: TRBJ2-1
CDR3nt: TGTGCCAGCAGCACCAGGGGAGATGAGCAGTTCTTC
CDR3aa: CASSTRGDEQFF

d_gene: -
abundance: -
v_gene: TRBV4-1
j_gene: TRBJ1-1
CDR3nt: TGCGCCAGCAGCCTCTTCCGGAACACTGAAGCTTTCTTT
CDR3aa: CASSLFRNTEAFF

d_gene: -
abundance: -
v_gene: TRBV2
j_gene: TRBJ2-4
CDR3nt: TGTGCCAGCAGAGATAACGGGGACATTCAGTACTTC
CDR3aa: CASRDNGDIQYF

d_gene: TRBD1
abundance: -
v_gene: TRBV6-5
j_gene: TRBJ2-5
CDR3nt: TGTGCCAGCAGATCCGGGACAGGGAGGCGGGAGACCCAGTACTTC
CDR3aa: CASRSGTGRRETQYF

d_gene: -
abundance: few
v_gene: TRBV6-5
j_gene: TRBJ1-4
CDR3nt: TGTGCCAGCAGTTACTCACCCGGGTCGGTAGGAGAAAAACTGTTTTTT
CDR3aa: CASSYSPGSVGEKLFF

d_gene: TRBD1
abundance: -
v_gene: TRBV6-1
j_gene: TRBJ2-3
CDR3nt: TGTGCCAGCAGAGTGGACAGGGGAAGCACAGATACGCAGTATTTT
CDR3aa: CASRVDRGSTDTQYF

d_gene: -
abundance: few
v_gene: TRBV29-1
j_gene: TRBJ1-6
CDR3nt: TGCAGCGTTGCCCTGCAGGGTCGCAATTCACCCCTCCACTTT
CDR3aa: CSVALQGRNSPLHF

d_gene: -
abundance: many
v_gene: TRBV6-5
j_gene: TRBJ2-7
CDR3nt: TGTGCCAGCCGATTGACAGCTTCCTACGAGCAGTACTTC
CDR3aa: CASRLTASYEQYF

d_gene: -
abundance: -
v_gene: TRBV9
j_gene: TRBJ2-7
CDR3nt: TGTGCCAGCAGCGTAGAGGGAGGTTCGGCCTACGAGCAGTACTTC
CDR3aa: CASSVEGGSAYEQYF

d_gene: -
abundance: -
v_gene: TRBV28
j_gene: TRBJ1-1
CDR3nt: TGTGCCAGCAGTTTGGGCAGGGCGCGGAACACTGAAGCTTTCTTT
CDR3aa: CASSLGRARNTEAFF